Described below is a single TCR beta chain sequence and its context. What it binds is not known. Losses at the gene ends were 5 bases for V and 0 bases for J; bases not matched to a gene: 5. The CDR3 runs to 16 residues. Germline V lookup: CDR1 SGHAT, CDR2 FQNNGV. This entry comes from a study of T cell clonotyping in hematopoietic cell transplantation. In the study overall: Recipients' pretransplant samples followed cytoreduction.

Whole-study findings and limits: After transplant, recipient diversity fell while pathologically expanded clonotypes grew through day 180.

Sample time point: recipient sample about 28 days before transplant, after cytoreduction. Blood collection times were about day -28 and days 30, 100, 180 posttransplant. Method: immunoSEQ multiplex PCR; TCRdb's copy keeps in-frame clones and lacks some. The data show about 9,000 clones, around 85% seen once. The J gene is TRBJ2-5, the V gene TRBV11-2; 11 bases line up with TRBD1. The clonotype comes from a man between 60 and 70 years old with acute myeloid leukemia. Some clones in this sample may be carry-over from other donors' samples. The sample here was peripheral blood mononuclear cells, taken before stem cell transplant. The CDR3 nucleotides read TGTGCCAGCAGCCGCGGACAGGGGGCCCACCAAGAGACCCAGTACTTC. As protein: CASSRGQGAHQETQYF.